The 2 T cell receptor beta chains given below trace back to one sample, sequenced in a study of beta chain features in type 1 diabetes. The isolated RNA, all of it, was reverse transcribed, so expressed TCRB transcripts were what got sequenced. The assay was immunoSEQ multiplex PCR, and TCRdb's table has in-frame clones only and misses some. The data show roughly 610,000 clones, around a sixth seen once. Sequencing was carried out using naive CD4+ T cells from blood. These receptors were collected from a man aged 18-30 years in good health.

This clone turned up a few times. V gene TRBV29-1 combines with J gene TRBJ1-1, with D perhaps TRBD1 (5 bases). Deletions cut 3 bases from V and 0 bases from J, with 8 bases between. Germline lookup yields CDR1 SQVTM and CDR2 ANQGSEA. This CDR3 is built from 13 residues. CDR3 protein: CSVDQDMNTEAFF. CDR3 DNA: TGCAGCGTTGATCAGGACATGAACACTGAAGCTTTCTTT.

Turning to this clone: Different DNA sequences within this sample yield the same CDR3. The V gene is TRBV7-3, the J gene TRBJ2-7; D ambiguous. The V and J ends lost 5 bases and 0 bases respectively, with 11 bases between them. This CDR3 is 14 amino acids long. CDR1 is SGHTA and CDR2 is FQGTGA in the germline V gene. The CDR3 nucleotides read TGTGCCAGCAGCCCCACCTCAGGCTCCTACGAGCAGTACTTC. Amino acids: CASSPTSGSYEQYF.